This T cell receptor beta chain was identified during a study of shared clonotypes between healthy human individuals. Study results and caveats: Shared clonotypes: about 5% naive CD4, about 4% naive CD8, over 2% memory CD4, 0.4% memory CD8.

J was trimmed by 6 bases and V by 3 bases; bases with no gene match: 7. The CDR3 totals 15 residues. Germline loops: CDR1 SGDLS, CDR2 YYNGEE. TCRdb's copy holds only in-frame clones and misses some; the assay was immunoSEQ multiplex PCR. The sample lists 2 million to 2.5 million clones, approximately 95% occurring once. With regard to this clone: Its antigen is not identified.

The sequence was collected from a man aged 18 to 35 in good health. This rearrangement joins TRBV9 to TRBJ2-3, with 10 bases that match TRBD2. Sequenced: naive CD4+ T cells sorted from blood. Subset described: CD45RA+ positively selected. CDR3 coding DNA: TGTGCCAGCAGCGCGAGCGGGGGGGTTTCGGATACGCAGTATTTT. The encoded protein is CASSASGGVSDTQYF.